This T cell receptor beta chain was retrieved from a study of T cells in Graves' hyperthyroidism and ophthalmopathy. RNA transcripts provided the source from which TCR beta CDR3 regions were amplified. The primer set for the first-round RT-PCR of the TCR CDR3 was HTBI. TCRdb reanalysed the multiplex PCR reads using MiXCR and keeps one entry per CDR3 protein. The table has 490,000 or so distinct CDR3 sequences, about 22% seen once; the top ten hold approximately 54%. Clinicians diagnosed patients from clinical symptoms, serum thyroxine and TRAb, thyroid ultrasound and orbital computed tomography. The sample holds a few counts of this clonotype. V dropped 0 bases and J dropped 2 bases, with 12 bases sitting between them. CDR3 length: 15 residues. CDR1 is DFQATT and CDR2 is SNEGSKA in the germline V gene (reference sequence).

The genes are TRBV20-1 and TRBJ2-3, with a possible D match to TRBD2 (6 bases). The sequencing sample was made of blood. This TCR was recovered from a woman between 65 and 79 years old with Graves' ophthalmopathy. CDR3 in DNA: TGCAGTGCTAGAGAAAGTTGGCGGGACACAGATACGCAGTATTTT. Translation gives CSARESWRDTDTQYF.